This TCR beta chain was sequenced for a study of T-cell memory formation after mild COVID-19. General study points: Contracting CD4+ clones sat mainly in CM and EM; CD8+ in EMRA.

The CDR3 has 16 amino acids. V was pared by 2 bases and J by 2 bases, with 15 bases between. Germline CDR1 is SGHVS and CDR2 is FNYEAQ. Barcoded TCR alpha and TCR beta cDNA libraries with UMIs came from 5'RACE using constant-segment primers. TCRdb reprocessed the 5' RACE reads via MiXCR and lists one record per CDR3 protein. The sample consists of a few hundred thousand distinct CDR3 sequences, 20% to 25% of them appearing once. Note on this clonotype: Its specificity is unknown.

The origin of this receptor is an adult woman who had mild COVID-19 (a few samples of this study predate the infection). Cell type and time point are not known. Sequenced sample: PBMCs or a T cell subset sorted from them (not recorded which). The gene calls are TRBV7-6 and TRBJ2-5, with a tentative D call TRBD1 (6 bases). CDR3 amino acids: CASSLRAKDRQETQYF. CDR3 bases: TGTGCCAGCAGCTTAAGGGCAAAGGACAGACAAGAGACCCAGTACTTC.